The clone carrying this TCR beta chain was seen once. Its antigen remains unknown. This sample was included in a study of cytomegalovirus exposure and HLA in healthy donors. Turning to the study itself: The approximately 120 validation repertoires were produced on the same platform as the approximately 670 repertoires of the first cohort. This was reported in a later analysis. Study-level points and caveats: Some public TCRs appeared in many individuals, while most sequences were rare. Researchers counted 164 TCR beta chains as cytomegalovirus-associated. The TCR clusters that emerged in the first cohort tended, a later analysis found, to co-occur in the 120 validation repertoires.

This CDR3 contains 15 residues. Germline CDR1 and CDR2: SGDLS and YYNGEE. V was cut by 1 base and J by 9 bases, with 17 bases left in between. Generated by immunoSEQ multiplex PCR, the TCRdb table keeps only in-frame clones and is missing some. This table holds fewer than 250,000 clones, 75% to 90% found once. This TCR derives from a woman aged 25 to 39 in good health and CMV-seropositive. The V gene is TRBV9, the J gene TRBJ2-1, with a weak D call TRBD2 (5 bases). The specimen was PBMCs. The CDR3 loop reads CASSVFRGRFVEQFF. The CDR3 nucleotides read TGTGCCAGCAGCGTATTTCGAGGGAGATTTGTTGAGCAGTTCTTC.